This T cell receptor beta chain was profiled in a study of blood T cell repertoires in COVID-19. The repertoire was sequenced with immunoSEQ multiplex PCR; TCRdb's copy has only in-frame clones and lacks some. The table includes about 160,000 clones, over 75% detected once. This CDR3 has 14 amino acids. V was clipped by 3 bases and J by 4 bases, with 12 bases between them. Germline V lookup: CDR1 LNHDA, CDR2 SQIVND (reference sequence). Cohort allocation depended upon clinical history that participants reported. The TCR sequence derives from a woman aged 45-60 years who had recovered from COVID-19. This sequence joins TRBV19 and TRBJ1-1, with D unclear. The sequencing input was PBMCs or T cells enriched from blood (not recorded which). CDR3 sequence (DNA): TGTGCCAGTAGTATCCGTGACTCCGCCACTGAAGCTTTCTTT. This sequence encodes CASSIRDSATEAFF.